One sample yielded the 6 T cell receptor beta chains listed below, sequenced in a study of T-cell reconstitution after alpha-beta-depleted transplantation in children. Researchers prepared the TCRbeta library using unique molecular identifiers, the study reports. TCRdb re-derived calls from the PCR reads in MiXCR, one entry per CDR3 protein. Found here are hundreds of thousands of distinct CDR3 sequences, around 23% of them singletons; the top ten hold roughly 13%. The input for sequencing was PBMCs, mostly from graft donor cells, taken 360 days after TCRalphabeta/CD19-depleted stem cell transplant. The origin of the receptors is a boy under two years old who had a stem cell transplant for acute myeloid leukemia, so the T cells may come from the graft donor.

In this sample, this clonotype turned up many times. The V gene is TRBV10-3, the J gene TRBJ1-1; TRBD1 is a possible D gene (5 bases). The length of the CDR3 is 12 residues. In germline, CDR1 is ENHRY, CDR2 SYGVKD. V gave up 7 bases and J gave up 3 bases, with 9 bases separating them. CDR3 loop: CAITGGDTEAFF. The CDR3 DNA reads TGTGCCATCACCGGGGGGGACACTGAAGCTTTCTTT.

The chain is built from TRBV12-3 or TRBV12-4 and TRBJ2-1; 7 nucleotides agree with TRBD1. The CDR3 contains 15 residues. V dropped 3 bases and J dropped 3; count of bases not matched to a gene: 5. This CDR3 reads CASSLGDSYYNEQFF. The CDR3, as DNA: TGTGCCAGCAGTTTGGGGGACAGCTACTACAATGAGCAGTTCTTC.

In this sample, this clonotype turned up many times. This chain joins TRBV5-1 and TRBJ1-1; TRBD1 might be the D (5 bases). CDR3 length equals 19 residues. Germline CDR1 is SGHRS and CDR2 is YFSETQ. V was pared by 2 bases and J by 0 bases, with 23 bases between. The CDR3 DNA sequence: TGCGCCAGCAGCTTTCAGGGACCTGATATGTTGAGTCTGAACACTGAAGCTTTCTTT. Its protein product is CASSFQGPDMLSLNTEAFF.

This sequence joins TRBV7-9 and TRBJ2-5, with D maybe TRBD1 (6 bases). Germline CDR1 and CDR2: SEHNR and FQNEAQ (reference sequence). The CDR3 totals 15 residues. Trimming cost V 5 bases and J 2 bases, with 15 bases left between them. The CDR3 coding sequence is TGTGCCAGCAGCCAATTCCGACAGGTACAAGAGACCCAGTACTTC. Its protein is CASSQFRQVQETQYF. The variable domain in full, completed from reference TRBV7-9 and TRBJ2-5, reads DTGVSQNPRHKITKRGQNVTFRCDPISEHNRLYWYRQTLGQGPEFLTYFQNEAQLEKSRLLSDRFSAERPKGSFSTLEIQRTEQGDSAMYLCASSQFRQVQETQYFGPGTRLLVL.

This clonotype has a count of ten or more. The J gene is TRBJ2-5, the V gene TRBV29-1; a weak D match, TRBD1 (5 bases). Deletions cut 0 bases from V and 3 bases from J, with 5 bases between. From germline, CDR1 is SQVTM and CDR2 ANQGSEA. This CDR3 comprises 12 residues. This chain's CDR3 is CSVEEGEETQYF. CDR3 DNA: TGCAGCGTTGAAGAAGGGGAAGAGACCCAGTACTTC.

This sequence joins TRBV7-9 and TRBJ2-7, with 11 bases lining up with TRBD1. Germline V gene data show CDR1 as SEHNR and CDR2 as FQNEAQ (reference sequence). J was trimmed by 7 bases and V by 4 bases; bases with no gene match: 6. The CDR3 loop spans 14 amino acids. DNA for the CDR3: TGTGCCAGCAGCTCTGGACAGGGGGCGGGGGAGCAGTACTTC. Protein: CASSSGQGAGEQYF.